A single sample is the source of the 15 T cell receptor beta chains below, sequenced in a study of shared clonotypes between healthy human individuals. TCRdb's table, derived via immunoSEQ multiplex PCR, lists solely in-frame clones and lacks some. The sample lists roughly 200,000 clones, approximately 61% seen once, with around 9.3% in the top ten. The material sequenced was memory CD4+ T cells sorted from blood. The subset denotes: CD45RA-negative fraction. Every receptor here comes from a man under 40 in good health.

The chain uses TRBV9 and TRBJ2-7; D is unresolved. Trimming left V 3 bases short and J 5 bases short, with 12 bases between. The germline gives CDR1 SGDLS, CDR2 YYNGEE. The CDR3 runs 13 residues. The CDR3 loop reads CASSAGNRDEQYF. The CDR3 region has the DNA TGTGCCAGCAGCGCGGGCAATAGGGACGAGCAGTACTTC.

This clone has only a few counts. This chain connects TRBV2 to TRBJ2-5; 11 nucleotides match TRBD2. CDR3 length equals 16 residues. Trimming cost V 4 bases and J 4 bases; bases outside gene matches: 8. The V gene's germline CDR1 is SNHLY and CDR2 FYNNEI. Here the CDR3 DNA reads TGTGCCAGCAGTGGGGGGGGACTAGCGGTGGGAGAGACCCAGTACTTC. Amino acid sequence: CASSGGGLAVGETQYF.

The CDR3 DNA reads as TGTGCCAGCAGTGACGGCGGGCAGCAATCAACTAGCACAGATACGCAGTATTTT. Translation gives CASSDGGQQSTSTDTQYF. The chain couples TRBV25-1 to TRBJ2-3, with D tentatively TRBD2 (5 bases). CDR1 is MGHDK and CDR2 is SYGVNS in the germline V gene. The V gene lost 3 bases and the J gene lost 0 bases, with 19 bases spanning the gap. There are 18 residues in the CDR3.

To note about this clone: This sample also contains other DNA sequences that code for the same CDR3. The CDR3 here is CASSATWNTEAFF. The CDR3 nucleotides are TGTGCCAGCAGTGCGACGTGGAACACTGAAGCTTTCTTT. The genes are TRBV6-1 and TRBJ1-1; D is unresolved. With 4 bases removed from V and 1 base from J, the gap between germline ends came to 7 bases. This CDR3 is 13 amino acids long. CDR1 MNHNS and CDR2 SASEGT come from the germline V gene.

The V gene is TRBV5-5, the J gene TRBJ2-3; no definite D call. CDR3 length equals 13 residues. The germline gives CDR1 SGHKS, CDR2 YYEKEE (reference sequence). The V and J ends lost 2 bases and 6 bases respectively, with 10 bases between them. The CDR3 nucleotides are TGTGCCAGCAGCTTAGGTAGCTCCGATACGCAGTATTTT. This sequence encodes CASSLGSSDTQYF.

This clone was seen only a few times. CDR3 sequence: CASSRTGINQPQHF. The CDR3 DNA reads as TGTGCCAGCAGCCGGACAGGGATCAATCAGCCCCAGCATTTT. This rearrangement joins TRBV7-9 to TRBJ1-5; 8 bases match TRBD1. This CDR3 contains 14 residues. Losses at the gene ends were 5 bases for V and 3 bases for J; bases not matched to a gene: 3. Germline loops: CDR1 SEHNR, CDR2 FQNEAQ (reference sequence).

This chain joins TRBV20-1 and TRBJ2-3, with D possibly matching TRBD2 (6 bases). The V and J ends lost 5 bases and 6 bases respectively, with 9 bases between them. The CDR3 totals 11 residues. The germline CDR1 and CDR2 sequences are DFQATT and SNEGSKA (reference sequence). This chain's CDR3 is CSAASVDTQYF. The CDR3 DNA is TGCAGTGCTGCTAGCGTGGATACGCAGTATTTT.

The chain combines TRBV13 with TRBJ1-1, with D possibly TRBD1 on 5 matching bases. V was cut by 5 bases and J by 5 bases, with 24 bases left in between. CDR3 size: 17 residues. Germline lookup yields CDR1 PRHDT and CDR2 FYEKMQ (reference sequence). The CDR3, as DNA: TGTGCCAGCAGCCAATCCGTCTGGGACTTCGGTAGGACTGAAGCTTTCTTT. The encoded protein is CASSQSVWDFGRTEAFF.

The table lists this clone with a count of one. The V gene is TRBV25-1, the J gene TRBJ1-4, with D perhaps matching TRBD1 (5 bases). This CDR3 region has 14 residues. The V end lost 5 bases, the J end lost 2 bases, and 9 bases lay between the germline ends. Per the germline V gene, CDR1 is MGHDK and CDR2 is SYGVNS. The DNA of the CDR3 is TGTGCCAGCAGTCCGGGGGGTACTAATGAAAAACTGTTTTTT. Translation: CASSPGGTNEKLFF.

The chain uses TRBV6-1 and TRBJ2-2; 10 bases align to TRBD2. This CDR3 comprises 15 residues. After removal of 8 bases from V and 6 bases from J, the junction contained 9 bases not matched to a gene. Germline CDR1 and CDR2: MNHNS and SASEGT. The CDR3 loop reads CASSSLAGVAGELFF. The CDR3 DNA reads TGTGCCAGCTCTTCTCTAGCGGGAGTTGCCGGGGAGCTGTTTTTT.

CDR3 residues: CSASTGGITGELFF. CDR3 nucleotides: TGCAGCGCTTCCACAGGGGGCATCACCGGGGAGCTGTTTTTT. The chain employs TRBV29-1 and TRBJ2-2, with 9 bases aligning to TRBD1. This CDR3 region has 14 residues. Germline V lookup: CDR1 SQVTM, CDR2 ANQGSEA. The V and J ends lost 7 bases and 4 bases, in that order; junction bases with no gene match: 7.

This rearrangement joins TRBV18 to TRBJ2-3, with TRBD2 identical over 9 bases. The germline gives CDR1 KGHSH, CDR2 LQKENI. The CDR3 contains 15 residues. V lost 3 bases and J lost 0; bases outside the gene matches: 1. CDR3 in amino acids: CASSPTSGSTDTQYF. CDR3 in DNA: TGTGCCAGCTCACCTACTAGCGGGAGCACAGATACGCAGTATTTT.

The chain carries TRBV2 and TRBJ2-7, with 9 positions matching TRBD2. Germline CDR1 and CDR2: SNHLY and FYNNEI. The CDR3 totals 15 residues. Trimming took 4 bases from V and 5 from J; bases not matched to a gene: 9. CDR3 residues: CASSVEMASGNEQYF. CDR3 nucleotides: TGTGCCAGCAGTGTGGAAATGGCTAGCGGGAACGAGCAGTACTTC.

J is TRBJ1-1 and V is TRBV12-5; D is ambiguous. Germline V gives CDR1 LGHNT, CDR2 FRNRAP. The CDR3 runs 14 residues. V gave up 2 bases and J gave up 0 bases, with 7 bases separating them. This CDR3 reads CASGLSSVNTEAFF. For the CDR3, the DNA is TGTGCTAGTGGTTTGAGTTCGGTGAACACTGAAGCTTTCTTT.

The chain has TRBV7-6 and TRBJ1-1; D remains ambiguous. V dropped 2 bases and J dropped 5 bases, with 15 bases sitting between them. The germline V gene encodes CDR1 SGHVS and CDR2 FNYEAQ. This CDR3 region has 15 residues. DNA of the CDR3: TGTGCCAGCAGCTTAATTTGGGGAGGAGGGACTGAAGCTTTCTTT. This gives the protein CASSLIWGGGTEAFF.